Detailed here is one TCR beta chain. Its antigen remains unknown. An end of the junction does not agree with germline; a read error may underlie this. These data belong to a study of molecular identifiers for immune sequencing clone quantification. Study as a whole: Split five ways in replicates, RNA from about 20,000 or 100,000 naive CD8 cells had four portions sequenced. Findings and limits, study-wide: Spiked TCR RNA from one Jurkat cell reportedly showed up when mixed among 850,000 to 1,000,000 naive cells.

The CDR3 length is 16 residues. Germline V gene data show CDR1 as MNHEY and CDR2 as SVGAGI. Sequencing libraries of naive CD8 cells derived from approximately 22,000 to 940,000 sorted cells with 10%, 30% or 50% RNA. CD8+CD4-CCR7+CD45RA+ cells were sorted as naive CD8 T cells. TCRdb re-called the PCR reads with MiXCR, one entry per CDR3 protein. In the table there are about 640,000 distinct CDR3 sequences, about 20% of which are singletons. The sequence was collected from a human donor in good health. Some libraries in this study had Jurkat cell RNA spiked in. V and J are TRBV6-5 and TRBJ2-1; TRBD2 agrees at 7 bases. The specimen was naive CD8+ T cells from blood, with Jurkat cell RNA spiked in. This sample's subset: FACS-sorted CD8+CD4-CCR7+CD45RA+ naive T cells. For the CDR3, the DNA is TGTGCCAGCTGTTACGTTTCGGGGGACTACGACAATGAGCAGTTCTTC. Protein: CASCYVSGDYDNEQFF.